Listed below are T cell receptor beta chains from one sample, sequenced in a study of blood T cell repertoires in COVID-19. Data came from immunoSEQ multiplex PCR; TCRdb stores just in-frame clones and leaves some out. The sample contains 95,000 or so clones, approximately 80% of which appear only once. The sequencing input was peripheral blood. The receptors originated from a human donor in a cohort sampled during active COVID-19. Each CDR3 is given with its conserved first and last residue. A D gene is named only where the DNA matches it firmly.

NA TRBV9 CASSWSDTGELFF
TRBD2 TRBV10-1 CASSGGLAGADEQFF
NA TRBV3-1/TRBV3-2 CASSQENRARDTGELFF
NA TRBV9 CASSVRDRSNTGELFF
NA TRBV11-1 CASSLAGHGTPLHF
NA TRBV7-2 CASSSLRANEQFF
TRBD1 TRBV5-1 CASSLAARGLEEQYF
NA TRBV27 CASSSFDRGNQPQHF
TRBD2 TRBV7-3 CASSLSASGTYNEQFF
NA TRBV21-1 CASSGQGEVRAFF
TRBD2 TRBV4-2 CASSQPRGDNEQFF
NA TRBV5-4 CASSLGSGLGSYEQYF
TRBD2 TRBV24-1 CATKGTSTSQETQYF
TRBD2 TRBV5-1 CASSFGLAGRQETQYF
TRBD1 TRBV5-4 CASSVGTENQPQHF
TRBD2 TRBV2 CASSEERGSVTDTQYF
TRBD1 TRBV4-1 CASSPRTGGNSDTQYF
TRBD2 TRBV19 CASSISGSYNEQFF
TRBD2 TRBV19 CASSTALAVSYEQYF
TRBD1 TRBV7-2 CASSPGTVNQPQHF
TRBD2 TRBV5-1 CASSLVSGGPTDTQYF
NA TRBV9 CASSATRDTIFTFF
NA TRBV6-5 CASSYSLLANEKLFF
TRBD1 TRBV5-1 CASSLSWDSLYGYTF
TRBD2 TRBV5-4 CASSRQGLANLETQYF
NA TRBV10-3 CAISEGDTENTEAFF
TRBD2 TRBV2 CASSEAGLAQETQYF
TRBD2 TRBV5-1 CASSLEGLAGTETQYF
NA TRBV6-6 CASSYPSDEQFF
NA TRBV25-1 CASSESGIETQYF
TRBD1 TRBV24-1 CATSDPGQGLNEKLFF
TRBD1 TRBV6-5 CASRDRDRNIQYF
NA TRBV11-2 CASSFLRDTTYEQYF